These 26 T cell receptor beta chains came from one sample sequenced in a study of cytomegalovirus exposure and HLA in healthy donors. The PCR ran on 60 Vbeta and 13 Jbeta primers. TCRdb's copy holds only in-frame clones and misses some; the assay was immunoSEQ multiplex PCR. The top ten hold less than 4% of the sample, which has nearly 300,000 clones, about nine tenths seen once. The sample taken for sequencing was PBMCs. All receptors come from a middle-aged man in good health and CMV-seropositive.

CDR3 sequence: CASSQAGTGGGGAQYF. CDR3 in DNA: TGTGCCAGCAGTCAGGCCGGGACAGGGGGCGGTGGGGCCCAGTACTTC. This chain links TRBV28 with TRBJ2-5; 12 positions agree with TRBD1. The CDR3 extends over 16 amino acids. Germline V gene sequence: CDR1 MDHEN, CDR2 SYDVKM. J lost 9 bases, V lost 5 bases, and 13 bases had no gene match.

The chain recombines TRBV18 with TRBJ2-7; TRBD1 matches 10 bases. Germline CDR1 KGHSH, CDR2 LQKENI. The CDR3 has 15 amino acids. The V and J ends lost 4 bases and 4 bases, in that order; junction bases with no gene match: 7. The CDR3 protein is CASSHPGQGRYEQYF. The CDR3 DNA follows: TGTGCCAGCTCACACCCGGGACAGGGGAGGTACGAGCAGTACTTC.

The chain is built from TRBV28 and TRBJ1-4; D might be TRBD1 (6 bases). Trimming stripped 3 bases from V and 6 bases from J, with 8 bases between. The V gene's germline CDR1 is MDHEN and CDR2 SYDVKM. The CDR3 runs to 13 residues. The CDR3 DNA reads TGTGCCAGCAGTTTTAGGACAGATGAAAAACTGTTTTTT. The encoded protein is CASSFRTDEKLFF.

This clone was counted once. The V call is TRBV5-5, the J call TRBJ2-7; 12 positions match TRBD2. CDR3 length equals 15 residues. CDR1 is SGHKS and CDR2 is YYEKEE in the germline V gene (reference sequence). V trimming: 4 bases; J trimming: 5 bases; junction bases outside the gene matches: 7. The CDR3 loop is CASSVWTSGTHEQYF. The CDR3 DNA follows: TGTGCCAGCAGCGTCTGGACTAGCGGGACCCACGAGCAGTACTTC.

The rearrangement uses TRBV29-1 and TRBJ2-3, with 10 bases aligning to TRBD1. This CDR3 comprises 12 residues. Germline CDR1 and CDR2: SQVTM and ANQGSEA. V trimming: 8 bases; J trimming: 5 bases; junction bases outside the gene matches: 4. This CDR3 is CSLGQGIDTQYF. The CDR3, as DNA: TGCAGCCTGGGACAGGGGATAGATACGCAGTATTTT.

V gene TRBV7-2 combines with J gene TRBJ1-2; no definite D call. CDR3 length: 14 amino acids. Germline values: CDR1 SGHTA, CDR2 FQGNSA. The germline V and J ends were trimmed by 3 bases and 0 bases, with 8 bases remaining between them. Written as DNA, the CDR3 is TGTGCCAGCAGCTTTACTAGGGCTAACTATGGCTACACCTTC. Translation gives CASSFTRANYGYTF.

This CDR3 reads CASSVTGTEYTDTQYF. DNA for the CDR3: TGTGCCAGCAGCGTAACCGGGACAGAGTACACAGATACGCAGTATTTT. The J gene is TRBJ2-3, the V gene TRBV9; 7 nucleotides agree with TRBD1. The germline CDR1 and CDR2 sequences are SGDLS and YYNGEE. This CDR3 has 16 amino acids. V trimming: 1 base; J trimming: 2 bases; junction bases outside the gene matches: 7.

This clone has more than one count but fewer than ten. This CDR3 is CASSFDRYSYEQYF. Written as DNA, the CDR3 is TGTGCCAGCAGCTTCGACAGGTACTCCTACGAGCAGTACTTC. The chain recombines TRBV7-2 with TRBJ2-7; possible D gene TRBD1, 6 bases. The germline V and J ends were trimmed by 3 bases and 0 bases, with 9 bases remaining between them. Germline-derived CDR1 and CDR2 are SGHTA and FQGNSA. This CDR3 region has 14 residues.

The V call is TRBV2, the J call TRBJ1-5, with 12 positions matching TRBD1. The V and J ends lost 6 bases and 5 bases, in that order; junction bases with no gene match: 5. This CDR3 region has 15 residues. Germline CDR1 is SNHLY and CDR2 is FYNNEI. The CDR3 region is CASRGQGAIDQPQHF. CDR3 bases: TGTGCCAGCAGGGGACAGGGGGCGATTGATCAGCCCCAGCATTTT.

The rearrangement joins TRBV11-2 to TRBJ1-1; TRBD1 is a possible D gene (6 bases). Between the trimmed V and J ends, which lost 2 bases and 0 bases, there was a span of 10 bases. Germline assignment: CDR1 SGHAT and CDR2 FQNNGV. CDR3 size: 15 residues. The CDR3: CASSLRDTMNTEAFF. The CDR3 bases are TGTGCCAGCAGCTTAAGGGACACAATGAACACTGAAGCTTTCTTT.

This clone was detected many times. The chain links TRBV4-2 to TRBJ2-7; 8 nucleotides align to TRBD2. V dropped 0 bases and J dropped 1; count of bases not matched to a gene: 17. Germline CDR1 LGHNA, CDR2 YNFKEQ. The CDR3 has 20 amino acids. The CDR3 sequence: CASSQEGSGLGGESSYEQYF. The CDR3 DNA reads as TGTGCCAGCAGCCAAGAGGGATCGGGACTAGGGGGTGAGTCGTCCTACGAGCAGTACTTC.

J is TRBJ2-5 and V is TRBV7-9, with 7 bases fitting TRBD1. Germline CDR1 reads SEHNR; CDR2 reads FQNEAQ (reference sequence). The CDR3 has 14 residues. V gave up 2 bases and J gave up 3 bases; unmatched junction bases: 3. In nucleotides, the CDR3 is TGTGCCAGCAGCTTACTAGACAGGGAAGAGACCCAGTACTTC. Amino acid sequence: CASSLLDREETQYF.

The chain uses TRBV27 and TRBJ2-3; 8 bases match TRBD2. The V gene's germline CDR1 is MNHEY and CDR2 SMNVEV (reference sequence). This CDR3 region has 16 residues. V lost 6 bases and J lost 7; bases outside the gene matches: 15. The CDR3 DNA sequence: TGTGCCAGCAGCCCCTTTAGCGGGACCACCTTGCATACGCAGTATTTT. Translating gives CASSPFSGTTLHTQYF.

The chain links TRBV18 to TRBJ1-2, with D maybe TRBD1 (5 bases). Trimming left V 3 bases short and J 0 bases short, with 11 bases between. CDR3 size: 15 residues. In germline, CDR1 is KGHSH, CDR2 LQKENI. The CDR3 protein is CASSPETATNYGYTF. CDR3 nucleotide sequence: TGTGCCAGCTCACCGGAGACAGCCACTAACTATGGCTACACCTTC.

The J gene is TRBJ1-2, the V gene TRBV27; D call uncertain. V lost 1 base to trimming and J lost 4 bases, with 10 bases between them. CDR3 length: 14 residues. Looked up from germline, CDR1 is MNHEY and CDR2 is SMNVEV (reference sequence). The CDR3 reads CASSLYPGLYGYTF. In DNA form, the CDR3 reads TGTGCCAGCAGTTTATATCCTGGCCTCTATGGCTACACCTTC.

The gene calls are TRBV7-9 and TRBJ1-5; D unresolved. V dropped 1 base and J dropped 0 bases, with 10 bases sitting between them. The CDR3 covers 16 residues. Germline V gene sequence: CDR1 SEHNR, CDR2 FQNEAQ (reference sequence). CDR3 region: CASSLVPGNSNQPQHF. Here the CDR3 DNA reads TGTGCCAGCAGCTTAGTACCGGGGAATAGCAATCAGCCCCAGCATTTT.

This clone came up a few times. Sequence at one end of the junction differs from germline and may be a read error. Other DNA sequences in the sample encode the same CDR3. This CDR3 reads CASSDNSNSGANVLTF. The CDR3 DNA reads TGTGCCAGCAGTGATAACAGCAACTCTGGGGCCAACGTCTTGACTTTC. This chain uses TRBV6-4 with TRBJ2-6, with D perhaps TRBD1 (5 bases). Germline V gene sequence: CDR1 MRHNA, CDR2 SNTAGT. This CDR3 is 16 amino acids long.

V and J are TRBV6-6 and TRBJ2-2, with D possibly matching TRBD2 (6 bases). Trimming removed 6 bases at V and 1 base at J, with 12 bases between. Per the germline V gene, CDR1 is MNHNY and CDR2 is SVGAGI (reference sequence). This CDR3 has 15 amino acids. The CDR3 DNA reads as TGTGCCAGCAGGGACACCGGGAGGAACACCGGGGAGCTGTTTTTT. This codes for CASRDTGRNTGELFF.

The J gene is TRBJ1-5, the V gene TRBV13; the D gene is possibly TRBD1 (5 bases). The germline V and J ends were trimmed by 7 bases and 1 base, with 11 bases remaining between them. Germline loops: CDR1 PRHDT, CDR2 FYEKMQ (reference sequence). CDR3 length: 14 amino acids. The CDR3 nucleotides read TGTGCCAGCAAACGAACAGGAAGCAATCAGCCCCAGCATTTT. This sequence encodes CASKRTGSNQPQHF. Looking up the rest from reference TRBV13 and TRBJ1-5 gives the full variable domain: AAGVIQSPRHLIKEKRETATLKCYPIPRHDTVYWYQQGPGQDPQFLISFYEKMQSDKGSIPDRFSAQQFSDYHSELNMSSLELGDSALYFCASKRTGSNQPQHFGDGTRLSIL.

On this clone itself: Its ends do not fully match the called genes, so a read error is possible. The chain couples TRBV29-1 to TRBJ2-7, with D possibly TRBD1 on 5 matching bases. Germline V gives CDR1 SQVTM, CDR2 ANQGSEA. CDR3 length: 15 amino acids. The CDR3 reads CSAEVLGAESYEQYF. In DNA, the CDR3 is TGCAGCGCTGAAGTTTTAGGGGCAGAGTCCTACGAGCAGTACTTC.

The chain's CDR3 is CASSSARQEVGDEQFF. In DNA form, the CDR3 reads TGTGCCAGCAGTTCCGCGAGACAGGAGGTCGGAGATGAGCAGTTCTTC. The chain combines TRBV6-5 with TRBJ2-1; tentatively, D is TRBD1 (6 bases). The CDR3 runs to 16 residues. Germline loops: CDR1 MNHEY, CDR2 SVGAGI. The V gene lost 4 bases and the J gene lost 8 bases, with 21 bases spanning the gap.

The chain carries TRBV11-2 and TRBJ1-2; no clear D. This CDR3 spans 15 amino acids. Germline assignment: CDR1 SGHAT and CDR2 FQNNGV. Trimming stripped 0 bases from V and 2 bases from J, with 10 bases between. The DNA for the CDR3 is TGTGCCAGCAGCTTAGAAAACAACCAAAACTATGGCTACACCTTC. It specifies CASSLENNQNYGYTF.

The V gene is TRBV11-2, the J gene TRBJ1-1, with a tentative D call TRBD1 (6 bases). The CDR3 sequence is 14 residues long. Germline loops: CDR1 SGHAT, CDR2 FQNNGV. V was cut by 2 bases and J by 8 bases, with 15 bases left in between. CDR3 amino acids: CASSLWAGEVEAFF. CDR3 DNA: TGTGCCAGCAGCTTATGGGCAGGGGAAGTGGAAGCTTTCTTT.

This clone was observed once. The J gene is TRBJ1-1, the V gene TRBV15, with D possibly matching TRBD1 (6 bases). V dropped 0 bases and J dropped 6 bases, with 14 bases sitting between them. This CDR3 comprises 15 residues. Germline V gene data show CDR1 as LNHNV and CDR2 as YYDKDF (reference sequence). The CDR3 sequence: CATSRDNREGSEAFF. Written as DNA, the CDR3 is TGTGCCACCAGCAGAGATAACAGGGAGGGTTCTGAAGCTTTCTTT.

The rearrangement uses TRBV27 and TRBJ2-1; a weak D match, TRBD2 (6 bases). The CDR3 spans 16 residues. CDR1 is MNHEY, CDR2 SMNVEV, per germline (reference sequence). Trimming removed 6 bases at V and 2 bases at J, with 17 bases between. The CDR3 is CASSHPRTGAYNEQFF. The CDR3 DNA reads TGTGCCAGCAGCCATCCCAGGACGGGGGCCTACAATGAGCAGTTCTTC.

The chain employs TRBV28 and TRBJ2-7; TRBD2 agrees at 9 bases. In germline, CDR1 is MDHEN, CDR2 SYDVKM. With 6 bases clipped from V and 1 base from J, the junction kept 4 bases outside the gene matches. CDR3 length: 14 amino acids. The CDR3 region is CASRPGLASYEQYF. DNA for the CDR3: TGTGCCAGCAGGCCGGGACTAGCATCCTACGAGCAGTACTTC.